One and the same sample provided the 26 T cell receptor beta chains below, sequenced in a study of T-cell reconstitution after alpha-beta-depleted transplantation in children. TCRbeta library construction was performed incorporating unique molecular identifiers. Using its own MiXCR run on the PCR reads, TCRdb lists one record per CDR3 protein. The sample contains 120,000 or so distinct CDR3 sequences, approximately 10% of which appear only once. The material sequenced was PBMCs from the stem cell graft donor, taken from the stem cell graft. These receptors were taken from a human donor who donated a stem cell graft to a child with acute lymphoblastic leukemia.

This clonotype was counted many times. The CDR3 nucleotides are TGTGCCAGCAGCGTTTTAGCGGGAGTCAGAGATACGCAGTATTTT. It encodes CASSVLAGVRDTQYF. The genes are TRBV9 and TRBJ2-3; 9 bases fit TRBD2. V dropped 2 bases and J dropped 5; count of bases not matched to a gene: 6. Germline CDR1 is SGDLS and CDR2 is YYNGEE. The CDR3 contains 15 residues.

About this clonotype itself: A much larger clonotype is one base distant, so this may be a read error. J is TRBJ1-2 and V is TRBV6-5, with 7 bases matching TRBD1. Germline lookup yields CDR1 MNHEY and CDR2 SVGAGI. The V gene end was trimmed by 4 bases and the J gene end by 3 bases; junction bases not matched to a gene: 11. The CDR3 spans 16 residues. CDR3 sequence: CASSWNQGGTDYGYTF. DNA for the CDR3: TGTGCCAGCAGTTGGAATCAAGGGGGCACGGACTATGGCTACACCTTC.

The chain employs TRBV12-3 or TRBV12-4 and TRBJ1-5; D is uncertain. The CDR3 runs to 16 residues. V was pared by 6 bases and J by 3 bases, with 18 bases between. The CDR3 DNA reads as TGTGCCAGCAGCCCATCCCGTTTAGGTTTCAATCAGCCCCAGCATTTT. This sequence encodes CASSPSRLGFNQPQHF.

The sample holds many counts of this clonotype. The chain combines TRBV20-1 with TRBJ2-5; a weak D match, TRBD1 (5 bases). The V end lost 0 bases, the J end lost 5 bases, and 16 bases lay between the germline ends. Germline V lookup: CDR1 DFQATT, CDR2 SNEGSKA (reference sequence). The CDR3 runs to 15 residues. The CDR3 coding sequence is TGCAGTGCTAGAGATGAAAGGGGCGCGAGGGAGACCCAGTACTTC. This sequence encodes CSARDERGARETQYF.

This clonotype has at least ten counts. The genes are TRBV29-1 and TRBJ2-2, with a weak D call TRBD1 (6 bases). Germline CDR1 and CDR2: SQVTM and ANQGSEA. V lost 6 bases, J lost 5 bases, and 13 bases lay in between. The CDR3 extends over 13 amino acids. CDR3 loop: CSVTGSGTGELFF. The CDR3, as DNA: TGCAGCGTAACAGGGTCGGGGACCGGGGAGCTGTTTTTT.

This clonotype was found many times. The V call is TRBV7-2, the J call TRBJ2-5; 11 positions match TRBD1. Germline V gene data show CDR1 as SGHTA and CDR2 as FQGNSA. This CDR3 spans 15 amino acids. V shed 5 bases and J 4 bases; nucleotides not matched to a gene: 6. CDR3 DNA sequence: TGTGCCAGCAGCCTAGGACAGGGGGCAGGAGAGACCCAGTACTTC. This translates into CASSLGQGAGETQYF.

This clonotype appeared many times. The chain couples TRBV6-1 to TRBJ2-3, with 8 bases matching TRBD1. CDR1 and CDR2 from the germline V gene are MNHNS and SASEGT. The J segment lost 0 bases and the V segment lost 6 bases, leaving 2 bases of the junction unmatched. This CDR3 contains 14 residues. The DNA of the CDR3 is TGTGCCAGCAGCAGGGGGCGAAGCACAGATACGCAGTATTTT. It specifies CASSRGRSTDTQYF.

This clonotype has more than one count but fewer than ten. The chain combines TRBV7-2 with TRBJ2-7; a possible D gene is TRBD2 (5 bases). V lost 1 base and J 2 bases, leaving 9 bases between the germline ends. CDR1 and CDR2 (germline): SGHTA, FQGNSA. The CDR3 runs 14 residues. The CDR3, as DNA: TGTGCCAGCAGCTTAGGAGGGTACCCCTACGAGCAGTACTTC. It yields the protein CASSLGGYPYEQYF.

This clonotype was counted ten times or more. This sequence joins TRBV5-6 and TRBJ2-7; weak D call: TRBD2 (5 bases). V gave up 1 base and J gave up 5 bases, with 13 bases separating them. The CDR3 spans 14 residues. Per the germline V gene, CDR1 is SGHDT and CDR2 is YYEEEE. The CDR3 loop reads CASSLTPGGHEQYF. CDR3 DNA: TGTGCCAGCAGCTTGACCCCCGGAGGACACGAGCAGTACTTC.

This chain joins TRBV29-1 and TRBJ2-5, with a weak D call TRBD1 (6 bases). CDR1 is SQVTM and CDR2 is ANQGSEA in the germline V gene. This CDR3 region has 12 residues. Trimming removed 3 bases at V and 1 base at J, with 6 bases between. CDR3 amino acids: CSVDRGQETQYF. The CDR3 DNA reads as TGCAGCGTTGACAGGGGCCAAGAGACCCAGTACTTC.

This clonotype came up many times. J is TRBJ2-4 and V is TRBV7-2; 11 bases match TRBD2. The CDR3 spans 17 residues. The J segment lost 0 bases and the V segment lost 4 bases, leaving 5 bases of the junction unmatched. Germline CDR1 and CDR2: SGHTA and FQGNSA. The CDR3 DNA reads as TGTGCCAGCAGCTCATCGACTAGCGGGGTAGCCAAAAACATTCAGTACTTC. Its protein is CASSSSTSGVAKNIQYF.

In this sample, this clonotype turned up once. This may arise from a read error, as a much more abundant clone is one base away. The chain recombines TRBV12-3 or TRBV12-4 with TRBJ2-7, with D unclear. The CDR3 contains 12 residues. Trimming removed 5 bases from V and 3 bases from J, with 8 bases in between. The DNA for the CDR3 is TGTGCCAGCAGTGGATCCGGCTACGAGCAGTACTTC. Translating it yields CASSGSGYEQYF.

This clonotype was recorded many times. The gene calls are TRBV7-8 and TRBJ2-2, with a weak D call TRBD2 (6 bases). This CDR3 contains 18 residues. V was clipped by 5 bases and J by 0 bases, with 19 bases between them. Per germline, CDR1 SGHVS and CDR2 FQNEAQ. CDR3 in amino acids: CASSLPGAAGSNTGELFF. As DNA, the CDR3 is TGTGCCAGCAGCCTACCCGGGGCCGCGGGGTCGAACACCGGGGAGCTGTTTTTT.

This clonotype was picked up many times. The CDR3 protein is CSAREKGVGYGYTF. The DNA of the CDR3 is TGCAGTGCTAGAGAAAAAGGGGTGGGATATGGCTACACCTTC. J is TRBJ1-2 and V is TRBV20-1, with D perhaps matching TRBD1 (5 bases). V was trimmed by 0 bases and J by 5 bases, leaving 13 bases between them. CDR3 length: 14 residues. Germline CDR1 and CDR2: DFQATT and SNEGSKA (reference sequence).

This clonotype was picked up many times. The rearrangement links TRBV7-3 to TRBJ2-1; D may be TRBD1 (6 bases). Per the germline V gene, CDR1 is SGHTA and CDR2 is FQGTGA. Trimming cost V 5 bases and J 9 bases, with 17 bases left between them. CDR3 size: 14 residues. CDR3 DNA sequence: TGTGCCAGCAGCCCCGCCCCTACAGGGACTGAGCAGTTCTTC. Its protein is CASSPAPTGTEQFF.

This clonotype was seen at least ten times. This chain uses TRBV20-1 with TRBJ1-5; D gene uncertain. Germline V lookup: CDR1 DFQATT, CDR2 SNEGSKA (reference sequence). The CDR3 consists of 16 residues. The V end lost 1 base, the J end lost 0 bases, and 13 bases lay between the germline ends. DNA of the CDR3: TGCAGTGCTAGAGCTTACAGTACAGCTAGCAATCAGCCCCAGCATTTT. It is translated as CSARAYSTASNQPQHF.

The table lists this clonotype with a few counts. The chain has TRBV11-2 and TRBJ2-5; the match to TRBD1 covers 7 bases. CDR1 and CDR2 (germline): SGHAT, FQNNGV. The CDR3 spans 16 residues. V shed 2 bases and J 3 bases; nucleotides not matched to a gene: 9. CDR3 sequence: CASSLTPDRAEETQYF. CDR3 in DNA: TGTGCCAGCAGCTTAACCCCCGACAGGGCCGAAGAGACCCAGTACTTC.

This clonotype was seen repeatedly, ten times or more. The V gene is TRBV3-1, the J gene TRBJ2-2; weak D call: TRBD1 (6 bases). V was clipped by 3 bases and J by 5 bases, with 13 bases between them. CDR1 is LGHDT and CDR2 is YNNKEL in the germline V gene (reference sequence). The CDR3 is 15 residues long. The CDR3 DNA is TGTGCCAGCAGCCAGTACCACAGGGAAACCGGGGAGCTGTTTTTT. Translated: CASSQYHRETGELFF.

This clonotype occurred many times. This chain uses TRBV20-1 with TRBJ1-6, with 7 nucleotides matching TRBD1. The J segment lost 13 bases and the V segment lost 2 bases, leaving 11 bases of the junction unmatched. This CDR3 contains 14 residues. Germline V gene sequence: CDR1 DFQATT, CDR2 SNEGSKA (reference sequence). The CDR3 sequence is CSARRGQGWYPLHF. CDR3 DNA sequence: TGCAGTGCTAGAAGGGGGCAGGGGTGGTACCCCCTCCACTTT.

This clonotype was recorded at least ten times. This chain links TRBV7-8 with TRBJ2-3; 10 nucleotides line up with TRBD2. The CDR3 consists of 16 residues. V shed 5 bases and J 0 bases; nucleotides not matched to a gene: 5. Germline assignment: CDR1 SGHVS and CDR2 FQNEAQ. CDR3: CASSPGLAVSTDTQYF. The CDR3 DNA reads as TGTGCCAGCAGCCCCGGACTAGCGGTTAGCACAGATACGCAGTATTTT.

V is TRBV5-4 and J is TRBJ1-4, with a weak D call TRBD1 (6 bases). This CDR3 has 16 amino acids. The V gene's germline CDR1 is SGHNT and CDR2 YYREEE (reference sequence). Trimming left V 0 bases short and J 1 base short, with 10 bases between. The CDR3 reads CASSLEGGVTNEKLFF. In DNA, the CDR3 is TGTGCCAGCAGCTTGGAAGGGGGAGTAACTAATGAAAAACTGTTTTTT.

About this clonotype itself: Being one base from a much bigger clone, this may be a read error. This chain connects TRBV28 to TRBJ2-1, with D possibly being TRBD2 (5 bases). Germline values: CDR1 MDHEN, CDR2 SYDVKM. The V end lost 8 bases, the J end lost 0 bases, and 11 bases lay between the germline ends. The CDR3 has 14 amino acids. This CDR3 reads CASEEDSSYNEQFF. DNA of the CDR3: TGTGCCAGCGAGGAGGATAGCTCCTACAATGAGCAGTTCTTC.

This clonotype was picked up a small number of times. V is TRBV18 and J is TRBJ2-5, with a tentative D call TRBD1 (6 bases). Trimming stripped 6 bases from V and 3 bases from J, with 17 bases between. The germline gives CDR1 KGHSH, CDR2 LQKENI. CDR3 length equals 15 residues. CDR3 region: CASSYTGTLKETQYF. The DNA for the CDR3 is TGTGCCAGCTCGTACACCGGGACATTAAAAGAGACCCAGTACTTC.

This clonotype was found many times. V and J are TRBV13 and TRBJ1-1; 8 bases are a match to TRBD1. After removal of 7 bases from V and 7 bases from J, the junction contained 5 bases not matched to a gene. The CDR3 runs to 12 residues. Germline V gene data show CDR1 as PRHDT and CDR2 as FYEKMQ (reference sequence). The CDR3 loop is CASNRQGIEAFF. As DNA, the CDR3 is TGTGCCAGCAACCGACAGGGGATTGAAGCTTTCTTT.

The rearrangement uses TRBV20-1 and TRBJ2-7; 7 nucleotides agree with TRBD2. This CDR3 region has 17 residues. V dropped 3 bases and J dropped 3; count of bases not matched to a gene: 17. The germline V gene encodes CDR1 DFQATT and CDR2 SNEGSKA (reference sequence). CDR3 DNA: TGCAGTGCTAGTCTTATGCGGGAGCTTTCCTTAAACTACGAGCAGTACTTC. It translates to CSASLMRELSLNYEQYF.

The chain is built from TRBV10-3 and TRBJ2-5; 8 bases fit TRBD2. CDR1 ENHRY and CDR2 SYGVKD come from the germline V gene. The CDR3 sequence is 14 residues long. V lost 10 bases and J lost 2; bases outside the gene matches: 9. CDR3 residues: CATSLAGTQETQYF. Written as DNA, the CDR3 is TGTGCCACCTCGTTAGCGGGGACTCAAGAGACCCAGTACTTC.